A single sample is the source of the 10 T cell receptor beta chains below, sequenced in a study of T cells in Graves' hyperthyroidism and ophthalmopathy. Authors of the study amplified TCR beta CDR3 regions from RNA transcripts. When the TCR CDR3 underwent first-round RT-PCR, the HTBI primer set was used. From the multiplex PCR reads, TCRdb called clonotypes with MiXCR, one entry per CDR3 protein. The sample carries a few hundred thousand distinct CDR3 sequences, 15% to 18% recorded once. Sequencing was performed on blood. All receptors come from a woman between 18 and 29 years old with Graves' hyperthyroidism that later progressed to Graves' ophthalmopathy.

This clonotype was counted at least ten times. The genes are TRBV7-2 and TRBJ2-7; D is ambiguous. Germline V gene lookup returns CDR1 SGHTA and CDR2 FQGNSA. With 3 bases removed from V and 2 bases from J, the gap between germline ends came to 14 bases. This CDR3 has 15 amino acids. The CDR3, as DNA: TGTGCCAGCAGCTTTCTACCCGAGAGACCCTACGAGCAGTACTTC. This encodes CASSFLPERPYEQYF.

In nucleotides, the CDR3 is TGTGCCAGCAGCTTAGTTCCTTTCGAACCCGGGCTAAAGAATGAGCAGTTCTTC. This codes for CASSLVPFEPGLKNEQFF. The rearrangement links TRBV7-9 to TRBJ2-1; the D is unclear. The V gene lost 1 base and the J gene lost 7 bases, with 23 bases spanning the gap. Germline values: CDR1 SEHNR, CDR2 FQNEAQ (reference sequence). The CDR3 spans 18 residues.

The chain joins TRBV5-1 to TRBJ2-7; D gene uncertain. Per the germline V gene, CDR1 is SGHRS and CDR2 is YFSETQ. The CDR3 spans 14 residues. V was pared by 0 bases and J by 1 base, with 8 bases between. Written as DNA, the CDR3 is TGCGCCAGCAGCTTGGAGGCAGCGTCCTACGAGCAGTACTTC. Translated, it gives CASSLEAASYEQYF.

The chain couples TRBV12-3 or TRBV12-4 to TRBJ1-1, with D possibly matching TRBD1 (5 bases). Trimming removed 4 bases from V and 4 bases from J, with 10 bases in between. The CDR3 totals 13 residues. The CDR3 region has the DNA TGTGCCAGCAGTTGGACACACGGCACTGAAGCTTTCTTT. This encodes CASSWTHGTEAFF.

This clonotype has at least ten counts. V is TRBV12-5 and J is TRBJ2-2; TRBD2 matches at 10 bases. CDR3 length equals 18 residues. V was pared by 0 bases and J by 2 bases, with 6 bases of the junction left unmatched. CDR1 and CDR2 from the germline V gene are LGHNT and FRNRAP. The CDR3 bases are TGTGCTAGTGGTTTGGTAGCCACTAGCGGGGTTAACACCGGGGAGCTGTTTTTT. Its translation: CASGLVATSGVNTGELFF.

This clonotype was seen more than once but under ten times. The CDR3 DNA reads TGCAGTGCTAGAGCTACTAGCGGGATCACCGGGGAGCTGTTTTTT. Translation gives CSARATSGITGELFF. The chain links TRBV20-1 to TRBJ2-2; 10 nucleotides match TRBD2. The CDR3 is 15 residues long. Germline CDR1 reads DFQATT; CDR2 reads SNEGSKA (reference sequence). V shed 1 base, J shed 4 bases, and the junction held 3 bases outside the gene matches.

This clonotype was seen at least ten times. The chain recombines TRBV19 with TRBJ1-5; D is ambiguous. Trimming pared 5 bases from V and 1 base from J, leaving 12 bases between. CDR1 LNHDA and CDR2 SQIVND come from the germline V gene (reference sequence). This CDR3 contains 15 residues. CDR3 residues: CASSWGERSNQPQHF. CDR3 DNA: TGTGCCAGTAGTTGGGGTGAAAGGAGCAATCAGCCCCAGCATTTT.

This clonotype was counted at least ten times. CDR3 DNA sequence: TGTGCCAGCAGTTTACAGGCGCGGCCTGAAGCTTTCTTT. Its translation: CASSLQARPEAFF. J is TRBJ1-1 and V is TRBV28; D unclear. V dropped 2 bases and J dropped 6 bases, with 10 bases sitting between them. The CDR3 contains 13 residues. Germline CDR1 and CDR2: MDHEN and SYDVKM.

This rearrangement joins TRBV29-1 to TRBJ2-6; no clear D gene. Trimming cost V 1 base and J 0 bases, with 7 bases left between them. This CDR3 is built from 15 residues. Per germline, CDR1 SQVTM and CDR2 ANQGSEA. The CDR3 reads CSVEVSSSGANVLTF. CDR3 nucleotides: TGCAGCGTTGAAGTCAGCAGCTCTGGGGCCAACGTCCTGACTTTC.

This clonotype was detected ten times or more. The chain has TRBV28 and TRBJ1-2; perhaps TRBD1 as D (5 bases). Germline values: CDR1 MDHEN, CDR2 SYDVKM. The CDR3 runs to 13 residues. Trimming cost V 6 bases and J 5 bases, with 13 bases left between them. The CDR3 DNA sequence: TGTGCCAGCAGCACGGGACCGGTTTATGGCTACACCTTC. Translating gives CASSTGPVYGYTF.